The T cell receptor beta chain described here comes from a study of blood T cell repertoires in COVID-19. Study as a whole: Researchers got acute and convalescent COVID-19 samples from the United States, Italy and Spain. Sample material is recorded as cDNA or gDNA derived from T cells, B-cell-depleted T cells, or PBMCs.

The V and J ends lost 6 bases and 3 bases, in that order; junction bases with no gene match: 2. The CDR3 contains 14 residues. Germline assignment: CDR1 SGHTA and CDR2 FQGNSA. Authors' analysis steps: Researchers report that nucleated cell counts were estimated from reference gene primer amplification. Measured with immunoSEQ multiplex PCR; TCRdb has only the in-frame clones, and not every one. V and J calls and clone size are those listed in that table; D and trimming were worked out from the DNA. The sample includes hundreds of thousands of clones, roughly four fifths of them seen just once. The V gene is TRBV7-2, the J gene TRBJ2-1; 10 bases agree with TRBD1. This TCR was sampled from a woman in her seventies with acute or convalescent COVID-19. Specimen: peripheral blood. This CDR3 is CASRGTGDYNEQFF. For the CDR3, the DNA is TGTGCCAGCAGAGGGACAGGGGACTACAATGAGCAGTTCTTC.